These T cell receptor beta chains were read from a single sample in a study of vaccination and CD4 T cells after COVID-19. Using its own MiXCR run on the PCR reads, TCRdb lists one record per CDR3 protein. The sample records about 9,900 distinct CDR3 sequences, 30% to 40% being singletons. No antigen has been identified for these receptors. The sequencing sample was made of CD4+ T cells from blood, cultured in vitro. Receptor source: a human donor in good health. Each CDR3 is given with its conserved first and last residue. A D gene is named only where the DNA matches it firmly. Size is stated for part of the rows, as once, few or many counts, or as a class when the clone is expanded.

d_gene: -; abundance: -; j_gene: TRBJ1-3; v_gene: TRBV10-3; CDR3aa: CAISTDSGNTIYF; CDR3nt: TGTGCCATCAGTACAGACTCTGGAAACACCATATATTTT
d_gene: -; abundance: -; j_gene: TRBJ2-5; v_gene: TRBV9; CDR3aa: CASSVWTHPRGFVETQYF; CDR3nt: TGTGCCAGCAGCGTATGGACCCACCCTCGCGGTTTTGTGGAGACCCAGTACTTC
d_gene: -; abundance: -; j_gene: TRBJ1-1; v_gene: TRBV19; CDR3aa: CASSIGQLRAEAFF; CDR3nt: TGTGCCAGTAGTATAGGACAACTTAGGGCTGAAGCTTTCTTT
d_gene: -; abundance: -; j_gene: TRBJ1-6; v_gene: TRBV27; CDR3aa: CASSPKQGSGSPLHF; CDR3nt: TGTGCCAGCAGTCCAAAACAGGGATCTGGTTCACCCCTCCACTTT
d_gene: -; abundance: few; j_gene: TRBJ1-1; v_gene: TRBV12-3/TRBV12-4; CDR3aa: CASSFVATEAFF; CDR3nt: TGTGCCAGCAGTTTCGTCGCCACTGAAGCTTTCTTT
d_gene: -; abundance: -; j_gene: TRBJ1-1; v_gene: TRBV5-1; CDR3aa: CASSLGTDNTEAFF; CDR3nt: TGCGCCAGCAGCTTGGGGACAGATAACACTGAAGCTTTCTTT
d_gene: -; abundance: medium-sized; j_gene: TRBJ1-2; v_gene: TRBV2; CDR3aa: CASTPSEGYGYTF; CDR3nt: TGTGCCAGCACCCCGTCGGAGGGCTATGGCTACACCTTC
d_gene: -; abundance: -; j_gene: TRBJ1-1; v_gene: TRBV7-9; CDR3aa: CASSLVTGHGTEAFF; CDR3nt: TGTGCCAGCAGCTTAGTCACAGGGCATGGGACTGAAGCTTTCTTT
d_gene: -; abundance: -; j_gene: TRBJ2-7; v_gene: TRBV12-3/TRBV12-4; CDR3aa: CASTYEQYF; CDR3nt: TGTGCCAGCACGTACGAGCAGTACTTC
d_gene: -; abundance: -; j_gene: TRBJ2-3; v_gene: TRBV9; CDR3aa: CASSVGSTYTDTQYF; CDR3nt: TGTGCCAGCAGCGTAGGTTCTACCTACACAGATACGCAGTATTTT
d_gene: TRBD2; abundance: few; j_gene: TRBJ2-3; v_gene: TRBV19; CDR3aa: CASKTLAGGSTDTQYF; CDR3nt: TGTGCCAGTAAAACCCTAGCGGGGGGTAGCACAGATACGCAGTATTTT
d_gene: -; abundance: -; j_gene: TRBJ1-2; v_gene: TRBV27; CDR3aa: CASSLFSGEHYGYTF; CDR3nt: TGTGCCAGCAGTTTATTTTCCGGGGAACACTATGGCTACACCTTC
d_gene: -; abundance: -; j_gene: TRBJ1-1; v_gene: TRBV6-4; CDR3aa: CASSTTEGTEAFF; CDR3nt: TGTGCCAGCAGCACAACCGAGGGCACTGAAGCTTTCTTT